These T cell receptor beta chains were read from a single sample in a study of blood T cell repertoires in COVID-19. The assay was immunoSEQ multiplex PCR, and TCRdb's table has in-frame clones only and misses some. The sample holds under 300,000 clones, roughly 81% seen once. Input material: peripheral blood. Every receptor here comes from a man between 50 and 59 years old with acute or convalescent COVID-19. The CDR3 runs from the conserved cysteine through the conserved F or W. The order of the fields is J gene, clone size, D gene, V gene, CDR3 DNA, CDR3 protein. The D gene is left open where the match is weak. A row's size may be missing; if present it is once, few, many or a size class.

>TRBJ2-3|NA|NA|TRBV24-1
TGTGCCACCAGACAGGGACCCTCCGTCACAGATACGCAGTATTTT
CATRQGPSVTDTQYF
>TRBJ2-3|NA|NA|TRBV7-3
TGTGCCAGCAGCTTAATGCCGGTTGAGGGGGCAGATACGCAGTATTTT
CASSLMPVEGADTQYF
>TRBJ2-1|NA|TRBD2|TRBV19
TGTGCCAGTAGTGGGACTAGCGGGAGTGAGCAGTTCTTC
CASSGTSGSEQFF
>TRBJ2-3|NA|NA|TRBV14
TGTGCCAGCAGCCAGCGTACGCAGTATTTT
CASSQRTQYF
>TRBJ2-7|NA|TRBD1|TRBV28
TGTGCCAGCAGTCTCGAAGACAGGGGACCCTACGAGCAGTACTTC
CASSLEDRGPYEQYF
>TRBJ2-7|NA|NA|TRBV11-3
TGTGCCAGCAGCTTACGGGGGAACTCATACGAGCAGTACTTC
CASSLRGNSYEQYF
>TRBJ1-5|NA|NA|TRBV2
TGTGCCAGCAGTTGGGACATATCCCAGCCCCAGCATTTT
CASSWDISQPQHF
>TRBJ2-3|once|NA|TRBV7-6
TGTGCCAGCAGCTCCTGGGGGGACTCAGATACGCAGTATTTT
CASSSWGDSDTQYF
>TRBJ2-5|NA|TRBD2|TRBV10-1
TGCGCCAGCAGTGACGGGACTAGCGGGCGGGGAGAGACCCAGTACTTC
CASSDGTSGRGETQYF
>TRBJ2-1|NA|TRBD2|TRBV11-2
TGTGCCAGCAGCTTAGATCCCCCGGGGGGCTCCTACAATGAGCAGTTCTTC
CASSLDPPGGSYNEQFF
>TRBJ1-4|NA|TRBD1|TRBV3-1/TRBV3-2
TGTGCCAGCAGCCAGCCGGGACAGGGCAATGAAAAACTGTTTTTT
CASSQPGQGNEKLFF
>TRBJ1-5|NA|NA|TRBV4-1
TGCGCCAGCAGCCAAGGGACAGCGACTTATAGCAATCAGCCCCAGCATTTT
CASSQGTATYSNQPQHF
>TRBJ1-5|NA|NA|TRBV12-3/TRBV12-4
TGTGCCAGCAGTAGCAGGGAACAGCCCCAGCATTTT
CASSSREQPQHF
>TRBJ2-3|NA|TRBD2|TRBV11-3
TGTGCCAGCAGCCCGCGGACTAGCCTTAGCACAGATACGCAGTATTTT
CASSPRTSLSTDTQYF
>TRBJ1-1|NA|NA|TRBV10-3
TGTGCCATCAGTGAGTCGACAGGCAGGGGAACTGAAGCTTTCTTT
CAISESTGRGTEAFF
>TRBJ1-1|NA|TRBD1|TRBV5-5
TGTGCCAGCAGCGGAGCGGGACAGGGAAATGTGGGCATGAACACTGAAGCTTTCTTT
CASSGAGQGNVGMNTEAFF
>TRBJ2-5|NA|NA|TRBV5-1
TGCGCCAGCAGCCCCAACCCACAGGGAGGGCCACAAGAGACCCAGTACTTC
CASSPNPQGGPQETQYF
>TRBJ2-1|NA|NA|TRBV6-5
TGTGCCAGCAGCCAAGCGGCGGGTGAGCAGTTCTTC
CASSQAAGEQFF
>TRBJ2-7|NA|NA|TRBV3-1/TRBV3-2
TGTGCCAGCAGCCCGACAGGTCCAGCCGGCAAGCAGTACTTC
CASSPTGPAGKQYF
>TRBJ2-1|NA|TRBD2|TRBV11-3
TGTGCCAGCAGCCCCCGACTAGCGGGAGCCCATGAGCAGTTCTTC
CASSPRLAGAHEQFF
>TRBJ1-1|NA|NA|TRBV19
TGTGCCAGTAGTATAAGGGGAAGTGAAGCTTTCTTT
CASSIRGSEAFF
>TRBJ1-3|NA|TRBD1|TRBV12-3/TRBV12-4
TGTGCCAGCAGTACGACAGGGAGGAACACCATATATTTT
CASSTTGRNTIYF
>TRBJ1-3|NA|NA|TRBV21-1
TGTGCCAGCAGCAACCCCCTGCAGGGTAGCTCTGGAAACACCATATATTTT
CASSNPLQGSSGNTIYF
>TRBJ1-2|NA|TRBD1|TRBV6-6
TGTGCCAGCAGTTTAGGGGACAGGGGAGACTATGGCTACACCTTC
CASSLGDRGDYGYTF
>TRBJ1-6|once|NA|TRBV6-1
TGTGCCAGCAGTGAAGGCACAGCCTATAATTCACCCCTCCACTTT
CASSEGTAYNSPLHF
>TRBJ1-6|NA|TRBD1|TRBV5-4
TGTGCCAGCAGCACCCAACTACAGGGGGACTATAATTCACCCCTCCACTTT
CASSTQLQGDYNSPLHF
>TRBJ1-5|NA|NA|TRBV9
TGTGCCAGCAGCCCCACAGGGACCGGCAATCAGCCCCAGCATTTT
CASSPTGTGNQPQHF
>TRBJ2-2|once|TRBD1|TRBV7-9
TGTGCCAGCAGCTTAGCCGGGACAGCGAACACCGGGGAGCTGTTTTTT
CASSLAGTANTGELFF
>TRBJ2-3|once|TRBD1|TRBV9
TGTGCCAGCAGCGTAGAGACAGGGGGTGCAGATACGCAGTATTTT
CASSVETGGADTQYF
>TRBJ1-4|NA|NA|TRBV7-2
TGTGCCAGCAAACCGGGACTTTACTATAATGAAAAACTGTTTTTT
CASKPGLYYNEKLFF
>TRBJ1-5|NA|NA|TRBV19
TGTGCCAGTAGTATAGATCTGGCCATTCATCAGCCCCAGCATTTT
CASSIDLAIHQPQHF
>TRBJ2-7|NA|NA|TRBV20-1
TGCAGTGCTTCCTCAGGGTTCGAGCAGTACTTC
CSASSGFEQYF
>TRBJ1-2|NA|NA|TRBV6-5
TGTGCCAGCCGGACGACAGCAATTACTAACTATGGCTACACCTTC
CASRTTAITNYGYTF
>TRBJ1-5|NA|NA|TRBV16
TGTGCCAGCAGCCTCACCTCAGGGCCCCAGCATTTT
CASSLTSGPQHF
>TRBJ1-1|NA|NA|TRBV7-9
TGTGCCAGCAGCGAACAGGTGGACACTGAAGCTTTCTTT
CASSEQVDTEAFF
>TRBJ2-2|NA|NA|TRBV2
TGTGCCAGCATGTCCCGGGGGACCGCCGGGGAGCTGTTTTTT
CASMSRGTAGELFF
>TRBJ2-3|NA|NA|TRBV5-1
TGCGCCAGCAGCTTTGTACATAGCACAGATACGCAGTATTTT
CASSFVHSTDTQYF
>TRBJ2-1|NA|TRBD1|TRBV5-1
TGCGCCAGCAGCTTGGGAGGACACAGGGGGTACAATGAGCAGTTCTTC
CASSLGGHRGYNEQFF
>TRBJ1-1|NA|NA|TRBV12-3/TRBV12-4
TGTGCCAGCAAGGTACAGGGAGCCACTGAAGCTTTCTTT
CASKVQGATEAFF
>TRBJ1-2|NA|NA|TRBV10-2
TGCGCCAGCAGTGAGTCGCCAGGTGGTCCCTATGGCTACACCTTC
CASSESPGGPYGYTF
>TRBJ1-5|NA|NA|TRBV20-1
TGCAGTGCTAGTCCCGGGGGGGGGAGAGAGCCCCAGCATTTT
CSASPGGGREPQHF
>TRBJ1-2|NA|TRBD1|TRBV7-8
TGTGCCATCAAGACAGGGAAGTTCCTCTCTCCTTTTAACTATGGCTACACCTTC
CAIKTGKFLSPFNYGYTF
>TRBJ1-1|NA|TRBD1|TRBV19
TGTGCCAGTAGTATTCTCAGGGGGACCGAAGCTTTCTTT
CASSILRGTEAFF
>TRBJ2-7|NA|NA|TRBV28
TGTGCCAGCAGCCCCACTGTACGCTACGAGCAGTACTTC
CASSPTVRYEQYF
>TRBJ1-1|NA|NA|TRBV25-1
TGTGCCAGGCTCCTGAGGACTGAAGCTTTCTTT
CARLLRTEAFF
>TRBJ1-5|NA|NA|TRBV30
TGTGCCTGGAGTATGCAGGGGAATCAGCCCCAGCATTTT
CAWSMQGNQPQHF
>TRBJ1-4|NA|TRBD1|TRBV5-1
TGCGCCAGCAGCTTGCGGGACAGTACTAATGAAAAACTGTTTTTT
CASSLRDSTNEKLFF
>TRBJ1-2|NA|NA|TRBV5-6
TGTGCCAGCAGCTTGGGGGGCGATGGCTACACCTTC
CASSLGGDGYTF
>TRBJ2-3|NA|TRBD2|TRBV10-3
TGTGCGAGCGGGGGGGCTTCGACAGATACGCAGTATTTT
CASGGASTDTQYF
>TRBJ2-7|NA|TRBD1|TRBV27
TGTGCCAGCAGTTCGACAGGGCAGCAGTACTTC
CASSSTGQQYF
>TRBJ1-3|NA|NA|TRBV7-9
TGTGCCAGCAGCTTAAGGAGGGAGGGAAACACCATATATTTT
CASSLRREGNTIYF
>TRBJ1-3|NA|NA|TRBV6-5
TGTGCCAGCAGTTACGGGGGGGAAGGAAACACCATATATTTT
CASSYGGEGNTIYF
>TRBJ1-1|NA|NA|TRBV27
TGTGCCAGCAGCTGGGGCGGAAAGGGGAACACTGAAGCTTTCTTT
CASSWGGKGNTEAFF
>TRBJ1-2|NA|TRBD1|TRBV5-1
TGCGCCAGCAGCTTGCCGACAGGGGGTGACTATGGCTACACCTTC
CASSLPTGGDYGYTF
>TRBJ2-5|NA|TRBD2|TRBV2
TGTGCCAGCAGAGCTACTAGCGGGAGGATTAAGACCCAGTACTTC
CASRATSGRIKTQYF
>TRBJ2-7|once|NA|TRBV11-2
TGTGCCAGCAGCTCAACGGGGGTTTACTCCTACGAGCAGTACTTC
CASSSTGVYSYEQYF
>TRBJ2-3|NA|NA|TRBV2
TGTGCCAGCAGCAAGAACCCGCCACGGGGCACAGATACGCAGTATTTT
CASSKNPPRGTDTQYF
>TRBJ1-2|NA|NA|TRBV27
TGTGCCAGCAGTATATCATACAGGGCCTTCTACACCTTC
CASSISYRAFYTF
>TRBJ1-2|NA|NA|TRBV3-1/TRBV3-2
TGTGCCAGCAGCCAATCCGGGACTTGGTATGGCTACACCTTC
CASSQSGTWYGYTF
>TRBJ1-1|NA|NA|TRBV6-5
TGTGCCAGCAGTTCGGGGGTGGGCACTGAAGCTTTCTTT
CASSSGVGTEAFF